Each of the 27 T cell receptor beta chains below was sequenced from the same sample in a study of identical twins. Using its own MiXCR run on the 5' RACE reads, TCRdb lists one record per CDR3 protein. Seen here are a few hundred thousand distinct CDR3 sequences, 9.6% observed once, and the top ten hold under 3%. The sample was also linked to a second study, of yellow fever vaccine responses in identical twins.

The sequenced sample consisted of PBMCs. The origin of the receptors is a woman between 18 and 29 years old in good health.

The chain links TRBV12-3 or TRBV12-4 to TRBJ2-3, with D perhaps matching TRBD1 (6 bases). This CDR3 has 14 amino acids. V was cut by 6 bases and J by 4 bases, with 14 bases left in between. The CDR3 DNA sequence: TGTGCCAGCAGCAAATTAGGACAGCCAGATACGCAGTATTTT. Its translation: CASSKLGQPDTQYF.

CDR3 residues: CASSPLAGGASTDTQYF. DNA for the CDR3: TGTGCCAGCAGCCCACTAGCGGGAGGCGCTAGCACAGATACGCAGTATTTT. The chain couples TRBV6-1 to TRBJ2-3; 12 bases match TRBD2. CDR1 is MNHNS and CDR2 is SASEGT in the germline V gene. The CDR3 covers 17 residues. The junction had 7 bases not matched to a gene; V was cut back by 6 bases and J by 0 bases.

At least ten counts were recorded for this clonotype. The chain has TRBV11-2 and TRBJ2-3, with D perhaps being TRBD1 or TRBD2 (6 bases each). The V end lost 4 bases, the J end lost 0 bases, and 23 bases lay between the germline ends. CDR3 length: 19 residues. Germline V CDR1 and CDR2: SGHAT, FQNNGV. The CDR3 coding sequence is TGTGCCAGCAGCTCCCTGTGGGGGGCCGGACTATTTAGCACAGATACGCAGTATTTT. Amino acid sequence: CASSSLWGAGLFSTDTQYF.

This clonotype turned up a few times. The rearrangement links TRBV12-3 or TRBV12-4 to TRBJ2-3; perhaps TRBD2 as D (5 bases). This CDR3 spans 14 amino acids. Deletions cut 8 bases from V and 0 bases from J, with 12 bases between. This CDR3 reads CASQTTTSTDTQYF. CDR3 nucleotide sequence: TGTGCCAGCCAGACTACAACTAGCACAGATACGCAGTATTTT.

J is TRBJ2-5 and V is TRBV18; no firm D call. V shed 0 bases and J shed 1 base, with 6 bases lying between them. The CDR3 covers 14 residues. Germline-derived CDR1 and CDR2 are KGHSH and LQKENI. CDR3 sequence: CASSPPTSQETQYF. CDR3 nucleotide sequence: TGTGCCAGCTCACCACCCACATCCCAAGAGACCCAGTACTTC.

V and J are TRBV19 and TRBJ2-2; D not resolved. This CDR3 contains 14 residues. Germline lookup yields CDR1 LNHDA and CDR2 SQIVND (reference sequence). V lost 5 bases to trimming and J lost 1 base, with 8 bases between them. CDR3 residues: CASSPAWNTGELFF. As DNA, the CDR3 is TGTGCCAGTAGTCCGGCTTGGAACACCGGGGAGCTGTTTTTT.

The J gene is TRBJ2-1, the V gene TRBV29-1, with 8 bases identical to TRBD2. Germline-derived CDR1 and CDR2 are SQVTM and ANQGSEA. This CDR3 spans 13 amino acids. V trimming: 6 bases; J trimming: 0 bases; junction bases outside the gene matches: 1. CDR3 in DNA: TGCAGCGTCAGCGGGGGCTCCTACAATGAGCAGTTCTTC. This encodes CSVSGGSYNEQFF.

This clonotype was counted many times. The rearrangement uses TRBV6-2 or TRBV6-3 and TRBJ2-7, with D possibly TRBD1 on 5 matching bases. The ends were cut back, 2 bases at V and 2 bases at J, with 10 bases in the middle. The CDR3 sequence is 14 residues long. Germline CDR1 and CDR2: MNHEY and SVGEGT. The CDR3 DNA reads TGTGCCAGCAGTTACCCGACAGCTACCTACGAGCAGTACTTC. Its protein is CASSYPTATYEQYF.

The genes are TRBV20-1 and TRBJ2-7; D gene uncertain. The CDR3 is 13 residues long. In germline, CDR1 is DFQATT, CDR2 SNEGSKA (reference sequence). Trimming cost V 3 bases and J 0 bases, with 9 bases left between them. The CDR3 region has the DNA TGCAGTGCTAGTCACCAGAACTCCTACGAGCAGTACTTC. Its translation: CSASHQNSYEQYF.

This clonotype was observed a handful of times. V and J are TRBV5-1 and TRBJ2-7, with D perhaps TRBD1 (5 bases). Germline V CDR1 and CDR2: SGHRS, YFSETQ. This CDR3 is 15 amino acids long. The ends were cut back, 4 bases at V and 3 bases at J, with 17 bases in the middle. The DNA of the CDR3 is TGCGCCAGCAGCCCCCCCCCAGGGTTCTACTACGAGCAGTACTTC. It translates to CASSPPPGFYYEQYF. Variable domain in full (rest from reference TRBV5-1 and TRBJ2-7): KAGVTQTPRYLIKTRGQQVTLSCSPISGHRSVSWYQQTPGQGLQFLFEYFSETQRNKGNFPGRFSGRQFSNSRSEMNVSTLELGDSALYLCASSPPPGFYYEQYFGPGTRLTVT.

This clonotype was detected ten times or more. The chain links TRBV5-5 to TRBJ1-5; D possibly corresponds to TRBD1 (5 bases). The germline V and J ends were trimmed by 0 bases and 7 bases, with 8 bases remaining between them. Germline V gene lookup returns CDR1 SGHKS and CDR2 YYEKEE (reference sequence). This CDR3 has 13 residues. The CDR3 protein is CASSLAGWQPQHF. The CDR3 coding sequence is TGTGCCAGCAGCTTGGCAGGGTGGCAGCCCCAGCATTTT.

There are a few counts of this clonotype. A much larger clone differs by one base, so this may be a read error. This chain joins TRBV5-6 and TRBJ1-2; D is undetermined. Germline V gene lookup returns CDR1 SGHDT and CDR2 YYEEEE. Trimming pared 0 bases from V and 4 bases from J, leaving 1 base between. The CDR3 covers 11 residues. The DNA for the CDR3 is TGTGCCAGCAGCTTGGCCTATGGCTACACCTTC. The encoded protein is CASSLAYGYTF.

There are many counts of this clonotype. This chain joins TRBV15 and TRBJ1-2; no clear D gene. Per germline, CDR1 LNHNV and CDR2 YYDKDF (reference sequence). The CDR3 consists of 14 residues. V was pared by 8 bases and J by 6 bases, with 19 bases between. CDR3 residues: CATALGKASDGYTF. CDR3 coding DNA: TGTGCCACCGCCCTCGGGAAAGCGTCCGATGGCTACACCTTC.

This clonotype was seen ten or more times. The chain recombines TRBV6-1 with TRBJ1-6, with D tentatively TRBD1 (6 bases). Trimming took off 7 bases at V and 7 bases at J, with 20 bases between the two ends. The germline V gene has CDR1 MNHNS and CDR2 SASEGT. The CDR3 sequence is 16 residues long. The CDR3 spells CASNLAGGAWNSPLHF. The CDR3 DNA sequence: TGTGCCAGCAATCTGGCGGGGGGCGCCTGGAATTCACCCCTCCACTTT.

This clonotype occurred a few times. This rearrangement joins TRBV27 to TRBJ1-2, with D unresolved. V was cut by 8 bases and J by 4 bases, with 20 bases left in between. The CDR3 has 15 amino acids. CDR1 and CDR2 from the germline V gene are MNHEY and SMNVEV (reference sequence). The CDR3 bases are TGTGCCAGCCCAATTGGGCGGCGGCGGTCCTATGGCTACACCTTC. It translates to CASPIGRRRSYGYTF.

This clonotype was detected many times. The genes are TRBV12-3 or TRBV12-4 and TRBJ1-1; D gene unclear. This CDR3 region has 12 residues. V lost 2 bases to trimming and J lost 4 bases, with 5 bases between them. CDR3 in DNA: TGTGCCAGCAGTTTACTAAGCACTGAAGCTTTCTTT. Amino acids: CASSLLSTEAFF.

In its sample, this clonotype was seen many times. The rearrangement links TRBV4-1 to TRBJ1-1; 7 bases are a match to TRBD1. Germline lookup yields CDR1 MGHRA and CDR2 YSYEKL. The length of the CDR3 is 14 residues. Trimming at V came to 1 base and at J to 2 bases, leaving 1 base not matched to a gene. The CDR3 DNA follows: TGCGCCAGCAGCCAAGGGGACAGTAACACTGAAGCTTTCTTT. Translation: CASSQGDSNTEAFF.

This clonotype was picked up a small number of times. The chain employs TRBV6-2 or TRBV6-3 and TRBJ2-3; 11 positions agree with TRBD2. V was pared by 0 bases and J by 5 bases, with 16 bases of the junction left unmatched. The germline V gene encodes CDR1 MNHEY and CDR2 SVGEGT. This CDR3 contains 20 residues. The CDR3 DNA reads TGTGCCAGCAGTTACTCCCAACTAGCGGGAGCCTTGATTGGGGGAGATACGCAGTATTTT. This gives the protein CASSYSQLAGALIGGDTQYF.

This clonotype was detected many times. The rearrangement uses TRBV11-2 and TRBJ2-5; 9 bases align to TRBD1. V lost 1 base and J lost 4; bases outside the gene matches: 13. The V gene's germline CDR1 is SGHAT and CDR2 FQNNGV. CDR3 length equals 18 residues. The CDR3 loop is CASSLGRYRGLGRETQYF. The CDR3 DNA reads TGTGCCAGCAGCTTAGGGAGATACAGGGGGCTCGGAAGAGAGACCCAGTACTTC.

This clonotype was detected only a few times. V usage is TRBV30 and J usage is TRBJ2-5, with D possibly being TRBD1 or TRBD2 (5 bases each). V lost 0 bases and J lost 7, with 6 bases in between. Germline V gives CDR1 GTSNPN, CDR2 SVGIG (reference sequence). This CDR3 has 11 residues. The CDR3 spells CAWSVGGTQYF. CDR3 DNA sequence: TGTGCCTGGAGTGTTGGGGGGACCCAGTACTTC.

There are a few counts of this clonotype. The chain carries TRBV12-3 or TRBV12-4 and TRBJ2-7; the D gene is possibly TRBD1 (7 bases). Between the trimmed V and J ends, which lost 5 bases and 0 bases, there was a span of 17 bases. The CDR3 runs 16 residues. The CDR3 DNA reads as TGTGCCAGCAGTACAGGGGACTCGATCTTCTCCTACGAGCAGTACTTC. Its protein product is CASSTGDSIFSYEQYF.

This clonotype was observed a handful of times. The genes are TRBV6-2 or TRBV6-3 and TRBJ2-1; the D is unclear. The germline CDR1 and CDR2 sequences are MNHEY and SVGEGT. Trimming removed 6 bases from V and 2 bases from J, with 11 bases in between. The length of the CDR3 is 14 residues. CDR3 DNA sequence: TGTGCCAGCAGATGGGAACAGCCCTACAATGAGCAGTTCTTC. Protein: CASRWEQPYNEQFF.

The J gene is TRBJ2-7, the V gene TRBV2; tentatively, D is TRBD2 (5 bases). CDR3 size: 13 residues. Trimming left V 5 bases short and J 3 bases short, with 11 bases between. Germline V lookup: CDR1 SNHLY, CDR2 FYNNEI. CDR3 region: CASSRDGIYEQYF. The CDR3 coding sequence is TGTGCCAGCAGTCGTGACGGGATCTACGAGCAGTACTTC.

This clonotype has ten or more counts. The gene calls are TRBV5-1 and TRBJ1-1; tentative D call: TRBD1 (5 bases). V was cut by 3 bases and J by 1 base, with 7 bases left in between. The CDR3 contains 13 residues. CDR1 SGHRS and CDR2 YFSETQ come from the germline V gene. CDR3 coding DNA: TGCGCCAGCAGCTCCGGACAGAACACTGAAGCTTTCTTT. Translated: CASSSGQNTEAFF. The full variable domain, with the rest looked up from reference TRBV5-1 and TRBJ1-1, is KAGVTQTPRYLIKTRGQQVTLSCSPISGHRSVSWYQQTPGQGLQFLFEYFSETQRNKGNFPGRFSGRQFSNSRSEMNVSTLELGDSALYLCASSSGQNTEAFFGQGTRLTVV.

This clonotype has a count of ten or more. This chain uses TRBV4-3 with TRBJ2-3; TRBD1 matches 7 bases. V was clipped by 2 bases and J by 3 bases; unmatched bases: 2. This CDR3 contains 14 residues. From germline, CDR1 is LGHNA and CDR2 YSLEER. In DNA, the CDR3 is TGCGCCAGCAGCCAAAGACAGGGAACAGATACGCAGTATTTT. Protein: CASSQRQGTDTQYF.

This clonotype was picked up a small number of times. This chain connects TRBV5-1 to TRBJ1-1; D is uncertain. Trimming took 0 bases from V and 4 from J, leaving 10 bases between them. The germline gives CDR1 SGHRS, CDR2 YFSETQ. The CDR3 is 14 amino acids. The CDR3 sequence: CASSLDSGSTEAFF. DNA of the CDR3: TGCGCCAGCAGCTTGGATTCGGGGAGCACTGAAGCTTTCTTT.

This clonotype turned up a few times. J is TRBJ2-1 and V is TRBV27, with 9 bases fitting TRBD2. The germline gives CDR1 MNHEY, CDR2 SMNVEV (reference sequence). The CDR3 extends over 14 amino acids. Unmatched junction bases numbered 6, after V lost 5 bases and J lost 7 bases. Here the CDR3 reads CASSDGTSKNEQFF. The CDR3 coding sequence is TGTGCCAGCAGTGACGGGACTAGCAAGAATGAGCAGTTCTTC.